This is a list of T cell receptor beta chains from one sample in a study of blood T cell repertoires in COVID-19. Here immunoSEQ multiplex PCR was the method, and the copy in TCRdb shows in-frame clones only, minus some. There are roughly 83,000 clones in the sample; more than 70% occur only once, and 8% lies in the top ten. The sample was peripheral blood. These receptors all come from a man aged 45-60 years with active COVID-19. Both conserved end residues are part of each CDR3. The D gene is left open where the match is weak. Clone size is given for some rows only: seen once, a few or many times, or a class if the clone is expanded.

V	D	J	size	CDR3	DNA
TRBV7-3	-	TRBJ2-3	-	CASSPAGTASTDTQYF	TGTGCCAGCAGCCCCGCCGGGACTGCTAGCACAGATACGCAGTATTTT
TRBV2	-	TRBJ2-7	-	CASSKASGEPYEQYF	TGTGCCAGCAGCAAAGCCTCAGGGGAACCCTACGAGCAGTACTTC
TRBV18	TRBD1	TRBJ1-1	once	CASSLRQSRDSTEAFF	TGTGCCAGCTCACTAAGACAAAGTAGGGACAGCACTGAAGCTTTCTTT
TRBV5-1	TRBD2	TRBJ2-2	few	CASSLLLAGGGGELFF	TGCGCCAGCAGCTTGTTACTAGCGGGAGGAGGCGGGGAGCTGTTTTTT
TRBV4-2	TRBD2	TRBJ2-3	few	CASSQGLAGDTSTDTQYF	TGTGCCAGCAGCCAGGGACTAGCGGGAGACACTAGCACAGATACGCAGTATTTT
TRBV15	-	TRBJ2-7	-	CATSRDMGHEQYF	TGTGCCACCAGCAGAGATATGGGCCACGAGCAGTACTTC
TRBV5-6	-	TRBJ2-7	-	CASSQYSLYEQYF	TGTGCCAGCAGCCAATACAGTCTTTACGAGCAGTACTTC
TRBV28	-	TRBJ2-3	-	CASSLVGGEAALDTQYF	TGTGCCAGCAGTTTGGTTGGCGGGGAGGCGGCTTTGGATACGCAGTATTTT
TRBV28	TRBD1	TRBJ1-2	-	CASRPGQGKGDGYTF	TGTGCCAGCAGACCTGGACAGGGGAAGGGGGATGGCTACACCTTC
TRBV3-1/TRBV3-2	TRBD2	TRBJ2-3	once	CASGGGGARSTDTQYF	TGTGCCAGCGGCGGCGGGGGGGCACGAAGCACAGATACGCAGTATTTT
TRBV2	-	TRBJ1-4	-	CASSEHRAGEKLFF	TGTGCCAGCAGTGAACACAGGGCGGGCGAAAAACTGTTTTTT
TRBV2	TRBD2	TRBJ2-5	-	CASSSGTSGRAWETQYF	TGTGCCAGCAGTTCTGGGACTAGCGGGAGGGCTTGGGAGACCCAGTACTTC
TRBV5-6	-	TRBJ2-7	-	CASSLAGQGNYEQYF	TGTGCCAGCAGCTTGGCTGGACAAGGGAATTACGAGCAGTACTTC
TRBV6-5	-	TRBJ2-7	-	CASSKSGAEQYF	TGTGCCAGCAGTAAATCAGGGGCTGAGCAGTACTTC
TRBV6-5	TRBD2	TRBJ2-1	-	CASSSRGASGHEQFF	TGTGCCAGCAGTTCCCGGGGGGCTAGCGGGCATGAGCAGTTCTTC
TRBV19	-	TRBJ2-7	-	CASAAFYGSHYEQYF	TGTGCCAGCGCGGCTTTTTACGGGAGTCACTACGAGCAGTACTTC
TRBV5-5	-	TRBJ2-5	-	CASSRDPQGPETQYF	TGTGCCAGCAGCCGGGACCCTCAGGGGCCGGAGACCCAGTACTTC
TRBV24-1	TRBD1	TRBJ2-3	-	CATRTGNTDTQYF	TGTGCCACCAGGACAGGGAACACAGATACGCAGTATTTT
TRBV2	TRBD2	TRBJ2-1	-	CASSPNTLAGGFDEQFF	TGTGCCAGCAGTCCAAATACGCTAGCGGGAGGGTTCGATGAGCAGTTCTTC
TRBV5-1	-	TRBJ2-5	-	CASRLGAAQGTETQYF	TGCGCCAGCAGACTCGGAGCAGCCCAGGGGACGGAGACCCAGTACTTC
TRBV4-2	TRBD1	TRBJ2-7	-	CASSLKGGTGRTYEQYF	TGTGCCAGCAGCCTTAAAGGGGGCACGGGTCGGACCTACGAGCAGTACTTC
TRBV7-2	TRBD1	TRBJ1-1	-	CASSPGTGGHNTEAFF	TGTGCCAGCAGCCCCGGGACAGGGGGACATAACACTGAAGCTTTCTTT
TRBV4-1	-	TRBJ1-2	-	CASSQQGSAYGYTF	TGCGCCAGCAGCCAACAGGGTTCTGCCTATGGCTACACCTTC
TRBV15	-	TRBJ1-6	few	CATSRERGTYRPLHF	TGTGCCACCAGCAGAGAACGGGGGACTTATCGACCCCTCCACTTT
TRBV4-2	TRBD1	TRBJ1-1	-	CASSLTGAPAEAFF	TGTGCCAGCAGTCTGACAGGGGCCCCTGCGGAAGCTTTCTTT
TRBV7-9	TRBD1	TRBJ1-6	many	CASTEETTGAPNSPLHF	TGTGCCAGCACCGAAGAAACGACAGGGGCTCCTAATTCACCCCTCCACTTT
TRBV5-1	TRBD1	TRBJ1-6	-	CASSLAGQGNSPLHF	TGCGCCAGCAGCTTGGCGGGACAGGGGAATTCACCCCTCCACTTT
TRBV9	-	TRBJ1-2	-	CASSVGPVNYGYTF	TGTGCCAGCAGCGTAGGTCCGGTCAACTATGGCTACACCTTC
TRBV11-2	TRBD1	TRBJ1-2	-	CASSLGTGEGYTF	TGTGCCAGCAGCTTGGGGACAGGGGAGGGCTACACCTTC
TRBV9	TRBD1	TRBJ2-3	-	CASSATGGSPPDTQYF	TGTGCCAGCAGCGCCACAGGGGGCTCTCCTCCGGATACGCAGTATTTT
TRBV7-9	-	TRBJ2-2	-	CASSLGRGTGELFF	TGTGCCAGCAGCTTAGGTCGGGGGACCGGGGAGCTGTTTTTT
TRBV9	TRBD1	TRBJ1-3	few	CASSVVSEGALIYF	TGTGCCAGCAGCGTAGTGAGTGAGGGGGCACTCATATATTTT
TRBV6-1	TRBD1	TRBJ2-7	-	CASSEGTGTYEQYF	TGTGCCAGCAGTGAAGGGACAGGGACCTACGAGCAGTACTTC
TRBV5-1	TRBD1	TRBJ1-5	-	CASSWGDSDQPQHF	TGCGCCAGCAGCTGGGGGGACAGCGATCAGCCCCAGCATTTT
TRBV10-3	TRBD2	TRBJ2-7	few	CAARTSGATYEQYF	TGTGCCGCTCGCACTAGCGGGGCTACCTACGAGCAGTACTTC
TRBV30	-	TRBJ1-2	few	CARPGELGYTF	TGTGCCAGACCAGGGGAATTAGGCTACACCTTC
TRBV9	TRBD2	TRBJ2-1	-	CASSVDSGDPSYNEQFF	TGTGCCAGCAGCGTAGATAGCGGGGACCCCTCCTACAATGAGCAGTTCTTC
TRBV6-6	-	TRBJ2-2	-	CASSYSGRVAGELFF	TGTGCCAGCAGTTACTCGGGCAGGGTGGCCGGGGAGCTGTTTTTT
TRBV5-1	-	TRBJ2-3	-	CASSLGHGTDTQYF	TGCGCCAGCAGCTTGGGCCACGGGACAGATACGCAGTATTTT
TRBV7-2	-	TRBJ2-2	-	CASSRLQGRRDTGELFF	TGTGCCAGCAGCCGCCTTCAGGGGCGCCGGGACACCGGGGAGCTGTTTTTT
TRBV30	TRBD1	TRBJ1-4	-	CAWSDRTGGREKLFF	TGTGCCTGGAGTGACAGGACAGGGGGTCGCGAAAAACTGTTTTTT
TRBV7-6	TRBD1	TRBJ2-1	once	CASSRDRGLANEQFF	TGTGCCAGCAGCCGAGACAGGGGTCTCGCAAATGAGCAGTTCTTC
TRBV13	-	TRBJ2-1	-	CASSLLGLAYNEQFF	TGTGCCAGCAGCTTACTGGGGCTGGCCTACAATGAGCAGTTCTTC
TRBV28	TRBD1	TRBJ1-5	-	CASSLQTGRQPQHF	TGTGCCAGCAGTTTACAGACAGGGAGACAGCCCCAGCATTTT
TRBV6-1	TRBD1	TRBJ1-5	-	CASSQEGARNNQPQHF	TGTGCCAGCAGTCAAGAGGGGGCGAGGAACAATCAGCCCCAGCATTTT
TRBV7-2	-	TRBJ1-1	-	CASSPQPLKSEAFF	TGTGCCAGCAGCCCACAACCACTAAAGAGTGAAGCTTTCTTT